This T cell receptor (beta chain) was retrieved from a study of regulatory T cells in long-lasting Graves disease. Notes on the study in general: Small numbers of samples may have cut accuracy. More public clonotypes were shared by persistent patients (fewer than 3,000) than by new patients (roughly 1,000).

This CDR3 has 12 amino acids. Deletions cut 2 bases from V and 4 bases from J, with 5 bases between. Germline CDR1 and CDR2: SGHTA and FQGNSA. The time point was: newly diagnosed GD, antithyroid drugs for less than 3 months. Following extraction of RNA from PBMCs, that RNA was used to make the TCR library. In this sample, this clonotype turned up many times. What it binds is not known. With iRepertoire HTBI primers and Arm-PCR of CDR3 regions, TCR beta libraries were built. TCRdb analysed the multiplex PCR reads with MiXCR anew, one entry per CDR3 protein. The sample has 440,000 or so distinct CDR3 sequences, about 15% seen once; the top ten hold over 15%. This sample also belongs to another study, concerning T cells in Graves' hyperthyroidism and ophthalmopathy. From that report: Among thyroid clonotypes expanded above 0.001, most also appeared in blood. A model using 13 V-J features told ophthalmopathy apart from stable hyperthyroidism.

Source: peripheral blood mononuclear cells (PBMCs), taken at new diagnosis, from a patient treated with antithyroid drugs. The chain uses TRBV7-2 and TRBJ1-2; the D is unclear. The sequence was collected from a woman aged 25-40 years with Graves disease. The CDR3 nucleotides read TGTGCCAGCAGCTTATACGGCTATGGCTACACCTTC. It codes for CASSLYGYGYTF.